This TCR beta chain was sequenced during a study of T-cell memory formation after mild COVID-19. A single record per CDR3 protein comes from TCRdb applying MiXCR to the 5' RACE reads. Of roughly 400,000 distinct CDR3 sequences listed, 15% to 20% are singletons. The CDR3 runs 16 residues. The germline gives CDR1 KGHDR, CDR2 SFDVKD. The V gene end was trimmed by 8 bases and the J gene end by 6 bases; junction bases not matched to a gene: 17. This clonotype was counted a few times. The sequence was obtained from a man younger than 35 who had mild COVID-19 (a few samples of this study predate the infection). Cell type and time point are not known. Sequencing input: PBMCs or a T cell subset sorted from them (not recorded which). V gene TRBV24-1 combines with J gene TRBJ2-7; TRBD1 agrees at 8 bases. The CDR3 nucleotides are TGTGCCACCAACAGAGAACTGGACAGGGCGCCGCCCGAGCAGTACGTC. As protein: CATNRELDRAPPEQYV.